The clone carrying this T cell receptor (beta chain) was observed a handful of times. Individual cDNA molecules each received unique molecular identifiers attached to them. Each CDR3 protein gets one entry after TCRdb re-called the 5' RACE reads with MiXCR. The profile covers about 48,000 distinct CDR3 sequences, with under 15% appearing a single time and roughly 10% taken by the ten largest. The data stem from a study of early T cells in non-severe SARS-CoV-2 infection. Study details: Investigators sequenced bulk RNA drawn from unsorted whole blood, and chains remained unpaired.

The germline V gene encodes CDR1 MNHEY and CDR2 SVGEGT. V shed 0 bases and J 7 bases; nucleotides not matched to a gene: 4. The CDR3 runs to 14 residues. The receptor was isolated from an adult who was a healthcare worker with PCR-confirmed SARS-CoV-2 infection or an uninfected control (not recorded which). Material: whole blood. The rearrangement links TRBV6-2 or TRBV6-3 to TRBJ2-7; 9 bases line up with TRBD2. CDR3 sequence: CASSYSSGSWEQYF. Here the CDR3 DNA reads TGTGCCAGCAGTTACTCTAGCGGGAGCTGGGAGCAGTACTTC.